This is a list of T cell receptor beta chains from one sample in a study of blood T cell repertoires in COVID-19. Assay: immunoSEQ multiplex PCR; the TCRdb copy retains only in-frame clones and omits some. The sample includes fewer than 200,000 clones, around 82% of them seen just once. Input material: peripheral blood. Every receptor here comes from a man in his fifties or sixties who had recovered from COVID-19. The CDR3 runs from the conserved cysteine through the conserved F or W. D genes are given only for firm matches. Size tells how often a clone was seen (once, few, many) or the class of an expanded clone, and some rows leave it out.

d_gene,j_gene,v_gene,abundance,CDR3nt,CDR3aa
NA,TRBJ2-2,TRBV7-2,NA,TGTGCCAGCAGCTTAGAGGCTAGTCGGAACACCGGGGAGCTGTTTTTT,CASSLEASRNTGELFF
TRBD1,TRBJ1-2,TRBV6-1,NA,TGTGCCAGCAGCGAAGACAGGGGGCAGCGAGGCTACACCTTC,CASSEDRGQRGYTF
NA,TRBJ1-5,TRBV6-6,NA,TGTGCCAGCAGCCCGACAGGAAACGAACCCCAGCATTTT,CASSPTGNEPQHF
TRBD1,TRBJ1-2,TRBV6-2/TRBV6-3,NA,TGTGCCAGCAGTTACTCGGTTGCCCCGACAGGGGACTATGGCTACACCTTC,CASSYSVAPTGDYGYTF
NA,TRBJ2-7,TRBV5-1,NA,TGCGCCAGCAGCCAGGGACAACCTCAAGGAACCGAGCAGTACTTC,CASSQGQPQGTEQYF
NA,TRBJ2-3,TRBV10-3,NA,TGTGCCATCTCCGGGGATCCAGATACGCAGTATTTT,CAISGDPDTQYF
NA,TRBJ2-7,TRBV5-1,NA,TGCGCCAGCAGCTTGGGAAGAGACAGGAGCCCCTACGAGCAGTACTTC,CASSLGRDRSPYEQYF
TRBD1,TRBJ1-2,TRBV6-5,NA,TGTGCCAGCGGTACTTCGACAGGGGGTCTCTATGGCTACACCTTC,CASGTSTGGLYGYTF
NA,TRBJ2-7,TRBV5-4,NA,TGTGCCAGCAGCTTTGAGAGAGCGCCGCGGGAGCAGTACTTC,CASSFERAPREQYF
NA,TRBJ1-2,TRBV7-2,NA,TGTGCCAGCAGACCCGGGGGGTCTAACTATGGCTACACCTTC,CASRPGGSNYGYTF
NA,TRBJ2-1,TRBV6-6,few,TGTGCCAGCAGTTACCCCAGGTCAGGCAGGGGGGATGAGCAGTTCTTC,CASSYPRSGRGDEQFF
NA,TRBJ2-7,TRBV29-1,NA,TGCAGCGTCCAGCCGGGGATGGGCGAGCAGTACTTC,CSVQPGMGEQYF
NA,TRBJ1-2,TRBV3-1/TRBV3-2,once,TGTGCCAGCAGCCAACCGGGACTCTATGGCTACACCTTC,CASSQPGLYGYTF
TRBD1,TRBJ2-5,TRBV11-1,NA,TGTGCCAGCAGTAGGACAGGGGGCTCGCTGGGGACCCAGTACTTC,CASSRTGGSLGTQYF
TRBD2,TRBJ2-7,TRBV27,NA,TGTGCCAGCAGGTACGGGGGGGCCAGGTCCTACGAGCAGTACTTC,CASRYGGARSYEQYF
TRBD1,TRBJ1-6,TRBV5-5,NA,TGTGCCAGCAGCTTCGCGACAGGGGGTGTTTCACCCCTCCACTTT,CASSFATGGVSPLHF
NA,TRBJ2-6,TRBV12-3/TRBV12-4,few,TGTGCCAGCAGTTCGTCTGGGGCCAACGTCCTGACTTTC,CASSSSGANVLTF
NA,TRBJ2-7,TRBV27,NA,TGTGCCAGCAGTTCCGCTCAGACCCTAGGGGGCGAGCAGTACTTC,CASSSAQTLGGEQYF
NA,TRBJ2-3,TRBV10-2,few,TGCGCCACCCCCCCCGGGGGGCACATAGATACGCAGTATTTT,CATPPGGHIDTQYF
NA,TRBJ2-7,TRBV11-2,NA,TGTGCCAGCAGCTTAGGGCAGTCCTACGAGCAGTACTTC,CASSLGQSYEQYF
TRBD1,TRBJ1-4,TRBV7-3,NA,TGTGCCAGCAGCGCCGGGACAGGGGGCTTAACTAATGAAAAACTGTTTTTT,CASSAGTGGLTNEKLFF
NA,TRBJ1-3,TRBV2,NA,TGTGCCAGCAGGGGGGGGCCGTCTGTCTCTGGAAACACCATATATTTT,CASRGGPSVSGNTIYF
TRBD1,TRBJ1-6,TRBV30,few,TGTGCCTGGAGTGGGGGATTGGGACAGCCAGATAATTCACCCCTCCACTTT,CAWSGGLGQPDNSPLHF
TRBD1,TRBJ1-2,TRBV24-1,NA,TGTGCCACCAGTGATGGACAGGGAGCGAGAGGCTACACCTTC,CATSDGQGARGYTF
TRBD1,TRBJ1-6,TRBV7-3,NA,TGTGCCAGCAGCCGACAGGGTGGTAGTTCACCCCTCCACTTT,CASSRQGGSSPLHF
NA,TRBJ2-1,TRBV4-1,NA,TGCGCCAGCAGCCACGCGGTCGGCAGGGCGAAAGGCAATGAGCAGTTCTTC,CASSHAVGRAKGNEQFF
TRBD1,TRBJ2-7,TRBV6-5,NA,TGTGCCAGCGGTCAGGACAGGGGTAGGAGTTACGAGCAGTACTTC,CASGQDRGRSYEQYF
TRBD2,TRBJ2-1,TRBV19,NA,TGTGCCAGTGGCCAGGGCGGGGGGAGGAACAATGAGCAGTTCTTC,CASGQGGGRNNEQFF
NA,TRBJ2-7,TRBV7-8,NA,TGTGCCAGCGGTACTAGCTCCTACGAGCAGTACTTC,CASGTSSYEQYF